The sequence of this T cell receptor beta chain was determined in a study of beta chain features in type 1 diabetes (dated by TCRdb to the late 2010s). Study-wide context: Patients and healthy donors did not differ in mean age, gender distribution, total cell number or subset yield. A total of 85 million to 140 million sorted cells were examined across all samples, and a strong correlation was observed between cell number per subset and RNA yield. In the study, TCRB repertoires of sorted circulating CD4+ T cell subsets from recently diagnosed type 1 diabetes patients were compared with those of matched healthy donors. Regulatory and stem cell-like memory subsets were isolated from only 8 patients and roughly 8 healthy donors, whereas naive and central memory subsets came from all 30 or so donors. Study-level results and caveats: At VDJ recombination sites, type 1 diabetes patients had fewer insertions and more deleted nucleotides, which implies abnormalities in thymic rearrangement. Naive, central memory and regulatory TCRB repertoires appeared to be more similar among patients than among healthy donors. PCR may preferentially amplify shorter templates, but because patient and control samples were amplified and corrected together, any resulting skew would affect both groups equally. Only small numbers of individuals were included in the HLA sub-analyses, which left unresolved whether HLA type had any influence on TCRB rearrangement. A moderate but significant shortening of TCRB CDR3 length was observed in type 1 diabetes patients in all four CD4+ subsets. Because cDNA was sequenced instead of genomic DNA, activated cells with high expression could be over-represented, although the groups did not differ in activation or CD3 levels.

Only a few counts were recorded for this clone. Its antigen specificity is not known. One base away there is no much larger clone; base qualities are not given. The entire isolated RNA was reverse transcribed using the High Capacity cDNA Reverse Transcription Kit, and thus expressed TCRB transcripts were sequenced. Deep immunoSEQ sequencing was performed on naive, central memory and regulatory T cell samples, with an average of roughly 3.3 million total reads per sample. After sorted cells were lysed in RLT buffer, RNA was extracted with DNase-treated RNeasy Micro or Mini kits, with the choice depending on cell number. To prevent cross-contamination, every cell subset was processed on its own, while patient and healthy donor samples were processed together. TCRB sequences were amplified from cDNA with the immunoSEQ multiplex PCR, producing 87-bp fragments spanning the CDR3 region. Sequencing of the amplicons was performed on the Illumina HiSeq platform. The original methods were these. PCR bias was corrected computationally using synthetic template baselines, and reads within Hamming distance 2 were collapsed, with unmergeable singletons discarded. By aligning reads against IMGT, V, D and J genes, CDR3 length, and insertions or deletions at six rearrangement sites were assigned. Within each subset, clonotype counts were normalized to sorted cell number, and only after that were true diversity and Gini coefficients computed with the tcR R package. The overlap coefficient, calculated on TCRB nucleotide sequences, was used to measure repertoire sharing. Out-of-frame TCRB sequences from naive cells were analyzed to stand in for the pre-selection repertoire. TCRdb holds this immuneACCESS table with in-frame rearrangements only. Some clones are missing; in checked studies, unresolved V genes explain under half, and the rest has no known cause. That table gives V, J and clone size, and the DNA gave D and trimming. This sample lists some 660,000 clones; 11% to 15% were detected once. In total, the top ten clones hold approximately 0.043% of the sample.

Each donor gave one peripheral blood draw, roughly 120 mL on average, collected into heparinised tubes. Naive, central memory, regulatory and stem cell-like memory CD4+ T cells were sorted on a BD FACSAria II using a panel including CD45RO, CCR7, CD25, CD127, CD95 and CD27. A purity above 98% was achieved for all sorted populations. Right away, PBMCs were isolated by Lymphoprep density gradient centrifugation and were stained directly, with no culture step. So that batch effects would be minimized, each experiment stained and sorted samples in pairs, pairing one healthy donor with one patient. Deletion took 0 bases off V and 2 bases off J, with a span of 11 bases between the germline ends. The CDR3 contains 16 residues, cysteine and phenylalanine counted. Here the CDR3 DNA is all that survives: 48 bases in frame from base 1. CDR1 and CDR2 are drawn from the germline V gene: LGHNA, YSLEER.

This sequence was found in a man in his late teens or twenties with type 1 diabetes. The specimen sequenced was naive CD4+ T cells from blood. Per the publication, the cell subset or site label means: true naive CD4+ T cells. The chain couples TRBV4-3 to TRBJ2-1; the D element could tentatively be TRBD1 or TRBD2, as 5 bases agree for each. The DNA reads TGCGCCAGCAGCCAAGAGTGGGGGATCGCCTACAATGAGCAGTTCTTC. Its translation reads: CASSQEWGIAYNEQFF.